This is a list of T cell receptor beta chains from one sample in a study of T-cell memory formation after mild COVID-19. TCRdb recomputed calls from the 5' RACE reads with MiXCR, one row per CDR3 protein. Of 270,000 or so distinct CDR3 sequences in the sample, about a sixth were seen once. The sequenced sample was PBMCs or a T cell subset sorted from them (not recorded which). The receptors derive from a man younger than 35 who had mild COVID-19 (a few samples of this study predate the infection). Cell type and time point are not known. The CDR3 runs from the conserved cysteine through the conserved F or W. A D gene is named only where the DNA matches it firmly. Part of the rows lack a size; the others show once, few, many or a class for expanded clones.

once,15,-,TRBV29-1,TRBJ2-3,TGCAGCGTTGATGGGGTAGGGCGGTTAACAGATACGCAGTATTTT,CSVDGVGRLTDTQYF
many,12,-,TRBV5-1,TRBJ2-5,TGCGCCAGCAGCCACACACTGGACACGATTGTCTTC,CASSHTLDTIVF
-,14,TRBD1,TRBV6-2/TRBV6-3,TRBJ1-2,TGTGCCAGCACCGAGACAGGGTTCGGCTATGGCTACACCTTC,CASTETGFGYGYTF
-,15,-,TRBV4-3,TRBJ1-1,TGCGCCAGCAGCCCTCAGGTTCGGATGAACACTGAAGCTTTCTTT,CASSPQVRMNTEAFF
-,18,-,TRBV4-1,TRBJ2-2,TGCGCCAGCAGCCAGGTGTCGTGGCGGGGGCAGAACACCGGGGAGCTGTTTTTT,CASSQVSWRGQNTGELFF
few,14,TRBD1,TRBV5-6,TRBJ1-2,TGTGCCAGCAGCAGCCGGACAGGGGACTATGGCTACACCTTC,CASSSRTGDYGYTF
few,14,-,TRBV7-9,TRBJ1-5,TGTGCCAGCAGCTTAGCGGGGGCGGGTCAGCCCCAGCATTTT,CASSLAGAGQPQHF
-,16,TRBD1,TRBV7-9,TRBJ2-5,TGTGCCAGCAGTGCCCCGGGACAGGGGCCACAAGAGACCCAGTATTTC,CASSAPGQGPQETQYF
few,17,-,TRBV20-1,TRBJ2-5,TGCAGTGCTAGTGGCTCGGCGGCAGGGGGAGGACAAGAGACCCAGTACTTC,CSASGSAAGGGQETQYF
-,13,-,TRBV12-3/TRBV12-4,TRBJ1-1,TGTGCCAGCAGGCCACTTATGAACACTGAAGCTTTCTTT,CASRPLMNTEAFF
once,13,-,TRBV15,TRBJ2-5,TGTGCCACCAGTCGTGGGAAGGAAGAGACCCAGTACTTC,CATSRGKEETQYF
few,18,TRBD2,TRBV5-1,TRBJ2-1,TGCGCCAGCAGCTACCTCCCGCCAACTAGCGGGGGGGGGAATGAGCAGTTCTTC,CASSYLPPTSGGGNEQFF
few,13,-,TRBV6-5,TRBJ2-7,TGTGCCAGCAGTTATTTAGGATTCTACGAGCAGTACTTC,CASSYLGFYEQYF
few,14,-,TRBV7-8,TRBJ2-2,TGTGCCAGCAGCCCGGTCACGGACACCGGGGAGCTGTTTTTT,CASSPVTDTGELFF
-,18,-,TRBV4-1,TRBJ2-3,TGCGCCAGCAGACCAGGGCCAATGAGCGCGGGAACCACAGATACGCAGTATTTT,CASRPGPMSAGTTDTQYF
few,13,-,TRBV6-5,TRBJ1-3,TGTGCCAGCCGTGACTACTCTGGAAACACCATATATTTT,CASRDYSGNTIYF
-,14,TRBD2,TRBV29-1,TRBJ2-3,TGCAGCGCTCTAGCGGTTTCTAGCACAGATACGCAGTATTTT,CSALAVSSTDTQYF
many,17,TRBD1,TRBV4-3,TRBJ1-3,TGCGCCAGCAGCCAAGAGCGGGACAGCGGCTCTGGAAACACCATATATTTT,CASSQERDSGSGNTIYF
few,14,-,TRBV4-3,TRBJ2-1,TGCGCCAGCAGCCAAGATCTAGGGGATGGTGAGCAGTTCTTC,CASSQDLGDGEQFF